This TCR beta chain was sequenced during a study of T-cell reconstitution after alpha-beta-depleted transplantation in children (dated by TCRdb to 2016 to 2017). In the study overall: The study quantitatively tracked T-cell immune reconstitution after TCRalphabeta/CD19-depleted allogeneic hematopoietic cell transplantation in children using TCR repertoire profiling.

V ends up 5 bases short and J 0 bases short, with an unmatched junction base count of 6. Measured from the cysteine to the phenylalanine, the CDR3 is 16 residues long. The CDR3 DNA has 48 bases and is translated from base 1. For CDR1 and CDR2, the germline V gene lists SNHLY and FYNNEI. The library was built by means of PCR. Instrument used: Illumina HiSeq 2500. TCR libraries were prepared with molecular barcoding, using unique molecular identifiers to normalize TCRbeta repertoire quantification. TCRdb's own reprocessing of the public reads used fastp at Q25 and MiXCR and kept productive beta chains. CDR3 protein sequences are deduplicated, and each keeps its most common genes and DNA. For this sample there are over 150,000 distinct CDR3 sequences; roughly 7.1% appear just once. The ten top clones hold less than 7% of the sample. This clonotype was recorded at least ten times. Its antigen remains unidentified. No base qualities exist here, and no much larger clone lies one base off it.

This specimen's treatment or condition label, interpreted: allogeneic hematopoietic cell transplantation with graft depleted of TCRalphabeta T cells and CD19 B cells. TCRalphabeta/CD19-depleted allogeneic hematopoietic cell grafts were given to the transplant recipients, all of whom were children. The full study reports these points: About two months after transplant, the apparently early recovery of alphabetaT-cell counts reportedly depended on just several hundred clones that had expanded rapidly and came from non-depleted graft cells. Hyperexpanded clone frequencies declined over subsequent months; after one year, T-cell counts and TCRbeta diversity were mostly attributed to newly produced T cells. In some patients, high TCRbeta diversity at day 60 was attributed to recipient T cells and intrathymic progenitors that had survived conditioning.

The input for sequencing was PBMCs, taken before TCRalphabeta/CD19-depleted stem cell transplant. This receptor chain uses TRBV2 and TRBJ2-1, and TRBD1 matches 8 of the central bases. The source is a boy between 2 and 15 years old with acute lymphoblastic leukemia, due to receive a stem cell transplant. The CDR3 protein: CASSSQGARSYNEQFF. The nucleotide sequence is TGTGCCAGCAGTAGCCAGGGGGCCCGCTCCTACAATGAGCAGTTCTTC.